The 20 T cell receptor beta chains presented below share a single source sample, sequenced in a study of shared clonotypes between healthy human individuals. Clones were read by immunoSEQ multiplex PCR, and TCRdb kept only the in-frame ones, dropping some. The sample contains about 1,900,000 clones, about 94% of which appear only once. CD45RO-negative cells were positively selected for CCR7, leaving out terminally differentiated effector memory CD45RA+ cells. The sequencing input was naive CD8+ T cells sorted from blood. These TCRs come from a man aged 18-30 years in good health.

The chain combines TRBV9 with TRBJ2-3; no clear D gene. Germline V gene data show CDR1 as SGDLS and CDR2 as YYNGEE. The CDR3 has 15 amino acids. With 0 bases removed from V and 1 base from J, the gap between germline ends came to 9 bases. Here the CDR3 reads CASSVGTFRTDTQYF. CDR3 nucleotide sequence: TGTGCCAGCAGCGTAGGCACTTTTCGCACAGATACGCAGTATTTT. Combining the CDR3 with reference TRBV9 and TRBJ2-3 gives the whole variable domain DSGVTQTPKHLITATGQRVTLRCSPRSGDLSVYWYQQSLDQGLQFLIQYYNGEERAKGNILERFSAQQFPDLHSELNLSSLELGDSALYFCASSVGTFRTDTQYFGPGTRLTVL.

The CDR3 sequence is CASSFERGAYEQYF. The CDR3 DNA is TGCGCCAGCAGCTTCGAGCGGGGCGCCTACGAGCAGTACTTC. This chain links TRBV4-3 with TRBJ2-7; 7 positions agree with TRBD2. V lost 5 bases to trimming and J lost 2 bases; unmatched junction nucleotides: 6. Germline CDR1 and CDR2: LGHNA and YSLEER. The CDR3 runs to 14 residues.

J is TRBJ2-3 and V is TRBV5-4; D remains unclear. Trimming stripped 4 bases from V and 1 base from J, with 7 bases between. CDR3 length equals 13 residues. The germline CDR1 and CDR2 sequences are SGHNT and YYREEE (reference sequence). The CDR3, as DNA: TGTGCCAGCAGCCCGTGGGGCACAGATACGCAGTATTTT. Its translation: CASSPWGTDTQYF.

V usage is TRBV7-2 and J usage is TRBJ1-2; tentative D call: TRBD1 (5 bases). Germline V lookup: CDR1 SGHTA, CDR2 FQGNSA. The CDR3 is made up of 13 amino acids. The V end lost 2 bases, the J end lost 8 bases, and 12 bases lay between the germline ends. DNA for the CDR3: TGTGCCAGCAGCTTAATAGGAGGGGTAGGCTACACCTTC. As protein: CASSLIGGVGYTF.

This chain links TRBV6-7 with TRBJ1-4; D might be TRBD1 (5 bases). TRBV6-7 has ORF status, its function being uncertain. Trimming stripped 6 bases from V and 8 bases from J, with 16 bases between. The CDR3 is 14 residues long. CDR3 sequence reads: CASRSRGVGEKLFF. Written as DNA, the CDR3 is TGTGCCAGCAGGTCCAGAGGGGTCGGAGAAAAACTGTTTTTT.

V gene TRBV5-4 combines with J gene TRBJ2-7, with D unresolved. There are 14 residues in the CDR3. CDR1 and CDR2 from the germline V gene are SGHNT and YYREEE (reference sequence). V shed 0 bases and J shed 2 bases, with 9 bases lying between them. The CDR3 reads CASSLDSKAYEQYF. Here the CDR3 DNA reads TGTGCCAGCAGCTTGGATTCCAAAGCCTACGAGCAGTACTTC.

The V call is TRBV6-4, the J call TRBJ2-3; possible D gene TRBD1, 5 bases. CDR1 MRHNA and CDR2 SNTAGT come from the germline V gene. This CDR3 comprises 12 residues. The V end lost 6 bases, the J end lost 2 bases, and 6 bases lay between the germline ends. This CDR3 is CASRDNTDTQYF. In DNA form, the CDR3 reads TGTGCCAGCAGGGACAACACAGATACGCAGTATTTT.

This clone is a singleton in its sample. The chain uses TRBV10-3 and TRBJ2-7; D unclear. V was pared by 3 bases and J by 3 bases, with 6 bases between. Germline-derived CDR1 and CDR2 are ENHRY and SYGVKD. The CDR3 is made up of 12 amino acids. This CDR3 is CAISDGYYEQYF. The DNA for the CDR3 is TGTGCCATCAGTGACGGTTACTACGAGCAGTACTTC.

On this clone itself: Other DNA sequences in the same sample also yield this CDR3. The chain joins TRBV5-6 to TRBJ2-7; D possibly corresponds to TRBD2 (5 bases). The CDR3 runs 14 residues. Deletions cut 1 base from V and 2 bases from J, with 10 bases between. The germline gives CDR1 SGHDT, CDR2 YYEEEE. This CDR3 reads CASSLSSGTYEQYF. The CDR3 bases are TGTGCCAGCAGCTTGTCAAGCGGTACCTACGAGCAGTACTTC.

As concerns this clone: This CDR3 is also generated by other DNA sequences in the sample. The V gene is TRBV19, the J gene TRBJ1-1; D unclear. This CDR3 region has 13 residues. Trimming left V 3 bases short and J 2 bases short, with 7 bases between. Germline V gene lookup returns CDR1 LNHDA and CDR2 SQIVND (reference sequence). The CDR3 sequence: CASSIGRNTEAFF. The CDR3 DNA is TGTGCCAGTAGTATCGGACGAAACACTGAAGCTTTCTTT.

This sequence joins TRBV6-5 and TRBJ2-7; no clear D. This CDR3 is 11 amino acids long. Germline-derived CDR1 and CDR2 are MNHEY and SVGAGI. Trimming removed 6 bases at V and 7 bases at J, with 10 bases between. The CDR3 DNA sequence: TGTGCCAGCAGGTCCGAAGGGGAGCAGTACTTC. It encodes CASRSEGEQYF.

The gene calls are TRBV2 and TRBJ2-7; 7 positions match TRBD1. The junction had 10 bases not matched to a gene; V was cut back by 4 bases and J by 7 bases. Germline assignment: CDR1 SNHLY and CDR2 FYNNEI. The CDR3 sequence is 14 residues long. CDR3 residues: CASSAGTDLGEQYF. CDR3 sequence (DNA): TGTGCCAGCAGTGCCGGGACAGACCTTGGGGAGCAGTACTTC. Supplemented by reference TRBV2 and TRBJ2-7, the full variable domain reads EPEVTQTPSHQVTQMGQEVILRCVPISNHLYFYWYRQILGQKVEFLVSFYNNEISEKSEIFDDQFSVERPDGSNFTLKIRSTKLEDSAMYFCASSAGTDLGEQYFGPGTRLTVT.

This sequence joins TRBV14 and TRBJ2-7; 9 nucleotides match TRBD2. This CDR3 is built from 15 residues. Germline CDR1 and CDR2: SGHDN and FVKESK. V dropped 1 base and J dropped 7; count of bases not matched to a gene: 8. In DNA form, the CDR3 reads TGTGCCAGCAGCCAAGTGATAGCGGGGGTATGGGAGCAGTACTTC. Its translation: CASSQVIAGVWEQYF.

About this clone: Within the sample, other DNA sequences also encode this same CDR3. This chain links TRBV9 with TRBJ2-1; D gene ambiguous. The germline CDR1 and CDR2 sequences are SGDLS and YYNGEE. This CDR3 region has 16 residues. The V end lost 0 bases, the J end lost 4 bases, and 14 bases lay between the germline ends. The CDR3 coding sequence is TGTGCCAGCAGCGTAGAGGGCGGTGGGTCATACAATGAGCAGTTCTTC. Protein sequence: CASSVEGGGSYNEQFF.

This clone occurred once. J is TRBJ1-5 and V is TRBV19; D might be TRBD1 (5 bases). The germline V gene encodes CDR1 LNHDA and CDR2 SQIVND (reference sequence). Trimming pared 9 bases from V and 1 base from J, leaving 10 bases between. This CDR3 spans 13 amino acids. The CDR3 sequence is CASQGISNQPQHF. CDR3 DNA: TGTGCCAGCCAGGGCATCAGCAATCAGCCCCAGCATTTT.

As concerns this clone: The same CDR3 arises from other DNA sequences in this sample as well. V is TRBV4-1 and J is TRBJ2-7; weak D call: TRBD2 (6 bases). The germline V and J ends were trimmed by 4 bases and 4 bases, with 8 bases remaining between them. Germline V gives CDR1 MGHRA, CDR2 YSYEKL. The CDR3 loop spans 12 amino acids. CDR3 coding DNA: TGCGCCAGCAGCCCCCGGGGGTACGAGCAGTACTTC. Its translation: CASSPRGYEQYF.

The rearrangement uses TRBV11-3 and TRBJ2-7; 11 bases are shared with TRBD2. Per the germline V gene, CDR1 is SGHNT and CDR2 is YENEEA. J was trimmed by 5 bases and V by 5 bases; bases with no gene match: 2. CDR3 length equals 13 residues. The CDR3 sequence is CASSPGLADEQYF. CDR3 bases: TGTGCCAGCAGCCCGGGACTAGCGGACGAGCAGTACTTC.

CDR3 DNA sequence: TGCGCCAGCAGCCAAGATCAAATGGACAGGGAGGATTCAGGGGAGCTGTTTTTT. It codes for CASSQDQMDREDSGELFF. The chain has TRBV4-3 and TRBJ2-2; 8 nucleotides align to TRBD1. The germline gives CDR1 LGHNA, CDR2 YSLEER. This CDR3 contains 18 residues. Trimming took 0 bases from V and 8 from J; bases not matched to a gene: 14.

The rearrangement joins TRBV7-3 to TRBJ2-1, with 9 bases matching TRBD2. With V trimmed by 5 bases and J by 7 bases, 12 bases remained unmatched. Looked up from germline, CDR1 is SGHTA and CDR2 is FQGTGA. The CDR3 sequence is 16 residues long. The CDR3 DNA sequence: TGTGCCAGCAGCCCGTCTCTAGCGGGACTTGGGAATGAGCAGTTCTTC. Translating gives CASSPSLAGLGNEQFF.

The CDR3 DNA reads as TGTGCCAGCTCACTACCGTGGACAGGGGCAATCGGGGAGCAGTTCTTC. Its protein product is CASSLPWTGAIGEQFF. V is TRBV18 and J is TRBJ2-1, with 9 bases that match TRBD1. Trimming at V came to 4 bases and at J to 10 bases, leaving 14 bases not matched to a gene. The CDR3 sequence is 16 residues long. Germline V gene lookup returns CDR1 KGHSH and CDR2 LQKENI. The entire variable domain, with the rest obtained from reference TRBV18 and TRBJ2-1, is as follows: NAGVMQNPRHLVRRRGQEARLRCSPMKGHSHVYWYRQLPEEGLKFMVYLQKENIIDESGMPKERFSAEFPKEGPSILRIQQVVRGDSAAYFCASSLPWTGAIGEQFFGPGTRLTVL.